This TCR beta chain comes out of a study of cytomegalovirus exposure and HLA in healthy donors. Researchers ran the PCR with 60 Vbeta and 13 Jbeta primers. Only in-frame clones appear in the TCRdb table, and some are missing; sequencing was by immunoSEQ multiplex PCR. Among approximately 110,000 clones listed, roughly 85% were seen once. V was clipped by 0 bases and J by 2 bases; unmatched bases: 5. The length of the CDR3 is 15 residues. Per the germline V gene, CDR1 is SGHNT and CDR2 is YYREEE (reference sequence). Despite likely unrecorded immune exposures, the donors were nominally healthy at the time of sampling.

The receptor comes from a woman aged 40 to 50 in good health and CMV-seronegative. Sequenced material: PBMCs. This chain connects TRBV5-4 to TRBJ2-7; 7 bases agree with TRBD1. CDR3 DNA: TGTGCCAGCAGCTTGGGACAGGGTCCCACCTACGAGCAGTACTTC. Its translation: CASSLGQGPTYEQYF. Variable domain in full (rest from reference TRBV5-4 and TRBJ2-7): ETGVTQSPTHLIKTRGQQVTLRCSSQSGHNTVSWYQQALGQGPQFIFQYYREEENGRGNFPPRFSGLQFPNYSSELNVNALELDDSALYLCASSLGQGPTYEQYFGPGTRLTVT.